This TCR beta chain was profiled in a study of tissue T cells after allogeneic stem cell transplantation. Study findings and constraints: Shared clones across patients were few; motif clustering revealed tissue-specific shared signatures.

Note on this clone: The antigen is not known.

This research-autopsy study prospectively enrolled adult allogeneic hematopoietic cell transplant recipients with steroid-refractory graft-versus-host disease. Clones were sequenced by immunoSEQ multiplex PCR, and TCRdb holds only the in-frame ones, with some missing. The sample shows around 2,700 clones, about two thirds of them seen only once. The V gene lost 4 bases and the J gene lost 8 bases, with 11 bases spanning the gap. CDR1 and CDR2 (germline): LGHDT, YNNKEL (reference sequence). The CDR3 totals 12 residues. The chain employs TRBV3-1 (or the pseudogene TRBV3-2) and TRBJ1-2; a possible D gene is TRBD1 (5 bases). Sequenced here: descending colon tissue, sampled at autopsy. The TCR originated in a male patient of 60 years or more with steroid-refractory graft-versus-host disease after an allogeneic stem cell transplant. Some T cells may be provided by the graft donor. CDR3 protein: CASSPLGDGYTF. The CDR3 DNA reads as TGTGCCAGCAGCCCCCTCGGGGACGGCTACACCTTC.